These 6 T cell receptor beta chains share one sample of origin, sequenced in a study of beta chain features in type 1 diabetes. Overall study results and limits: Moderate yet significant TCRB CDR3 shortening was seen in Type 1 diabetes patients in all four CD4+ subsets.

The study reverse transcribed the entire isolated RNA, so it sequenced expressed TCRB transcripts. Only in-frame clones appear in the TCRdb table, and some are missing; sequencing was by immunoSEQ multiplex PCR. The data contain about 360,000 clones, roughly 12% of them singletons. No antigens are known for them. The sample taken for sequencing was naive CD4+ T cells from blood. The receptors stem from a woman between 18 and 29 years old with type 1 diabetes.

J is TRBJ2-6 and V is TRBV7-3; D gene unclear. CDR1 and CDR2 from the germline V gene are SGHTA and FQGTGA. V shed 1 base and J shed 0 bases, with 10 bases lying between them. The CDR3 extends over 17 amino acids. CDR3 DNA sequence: TGTGCCAGCAGCTTAAACGGGTATATCTCTGGGGCCAACGTCCTGACTTTC. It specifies CASSLNGYISGANVLTF.

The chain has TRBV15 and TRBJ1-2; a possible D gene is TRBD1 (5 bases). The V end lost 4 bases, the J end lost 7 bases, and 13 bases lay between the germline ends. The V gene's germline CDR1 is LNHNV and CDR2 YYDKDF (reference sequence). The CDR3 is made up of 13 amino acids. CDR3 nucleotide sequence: TGTGCCACCAGCATAGGGGAGGACCTTGGCTACACCTTC. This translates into CATSIGEDLGYTF.

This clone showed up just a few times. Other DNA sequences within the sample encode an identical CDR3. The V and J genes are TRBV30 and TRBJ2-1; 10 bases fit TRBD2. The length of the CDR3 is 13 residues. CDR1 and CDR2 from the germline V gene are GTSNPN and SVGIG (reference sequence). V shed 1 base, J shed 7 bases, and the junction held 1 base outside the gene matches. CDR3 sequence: CAWSGAGGNEQFF. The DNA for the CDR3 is TGTGCCTGGAGTGGAGCGGGAGGGAATGAGCAGTTCTTC. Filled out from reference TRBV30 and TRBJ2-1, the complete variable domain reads SQTIHQWPATLVQPVGSPLSLECTVEGTSNPNLYWYRQAAGRGLQLLFYSVGIGQISSEVPQNLSASRPQDRQFILSSKKLLLSDSGFYLCAWSGAGGNEQFFGPGTRLTVL.

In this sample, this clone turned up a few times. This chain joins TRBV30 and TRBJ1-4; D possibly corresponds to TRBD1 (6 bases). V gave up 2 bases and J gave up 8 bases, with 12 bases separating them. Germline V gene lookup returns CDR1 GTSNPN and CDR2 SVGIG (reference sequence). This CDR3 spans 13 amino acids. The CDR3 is CAWSSGAGEKLFF. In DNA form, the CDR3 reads TGTGCCTGGAGTTCAGGGGCAGGAGAAAAACTGTTTTTT.

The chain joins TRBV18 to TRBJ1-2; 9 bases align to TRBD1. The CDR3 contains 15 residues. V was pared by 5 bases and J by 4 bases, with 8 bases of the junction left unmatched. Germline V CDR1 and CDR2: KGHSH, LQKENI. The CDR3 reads CASSNEGQGLYGYTF. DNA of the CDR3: TGTGCCAGCTCAAACGAGGGACAGGGACTCTATGGCTACACCTTC.

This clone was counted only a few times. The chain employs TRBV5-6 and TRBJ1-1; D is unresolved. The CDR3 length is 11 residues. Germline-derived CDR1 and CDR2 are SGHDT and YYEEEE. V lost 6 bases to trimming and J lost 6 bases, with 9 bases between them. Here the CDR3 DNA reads TGTGCCAGCATGGGAGCCGCTGAAGCTTTCTTT. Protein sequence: CASMGAAEAFF.